What follows are 19 T cell receptor beta chains derived from one specimen sequenced in a study of blood T cell repertoires in COVID-19 (dated by TCRdb to 2020 to 2021). The library came from the immunoSEQ multiplex PCR assay. Not all clones reach the TCRdb copy of this immuneACCESS table, which keeps in-frame sequences only. Checked studies attribute under half of the gap to unresolved V genes and leave the rest unexplained. Counted in this sample were just over 90,000 clones; 86% of them appeared once. The top ten constitute 18% of the sample. Sequencing used peripheral blood. All receptors come from a woman aged 80 or over with acute or convalescent COVID-19.

This clone was detected only a few times. This rearrangement joins TRBV18 to TRBJ2-3; 9 nucleotides match TRBD1. Per the germline V gene, CDR1 is KGHSH and CDR2 is LQKENI. This CDR3 is built from 15 residues. Trimming cost V 6 bases and J 4 bases; bases outside gene matches: 8. Here the CDR3 reads CASSYGTGWSDTQYF. CDR3 DNA sequence: TGTGCCAGCTCCTACGGGACAGGGTGGTCAGATACGCAGTATTTT. Full variable domain (outside the CDR3, taken from reference TRBV18 and TRBJ2-3): NAGVMQNPRHLVRRRGQEARLRCSPMKGHSHVYWYRQLPEEGLKFMVYLQKENIIDESGMPKERFSAEFPKEGPSILRIQQVVRGDSAAYFCASSYGTGWSDTQYFGPGTRLTVL.

V gene TRBV9 combines with J gene TRBJ2-1; 11 nucleotides line up with TRBD2. The length of the CDR3 is 17 residues. The ends lost 2 bases at V and 4 bases at J; junction bases unmatched: 8. Looked up from germline, CDR1 is SGDLS and CDR2 is YYNGEE. The CDR3 DNA reads as TGTGCCAGCAGCGTGGTAGCGGGGGGGTCGGGTTACAATGAGCAGTTCTTC. It yields the protein CASSVVAGGSGYNEQFF.

This clone came up a few times. The same CDR3 is also encoded by other DNA sequences in this sample. J is TRBJ1-1 and V is TRBV5-1, with 11 bases identical to TRBD1. V dropped 3 bases and J dropped 2; count of bases not matched to a gene: 9. The CDR3 extends over 17 amino acids. Looked up from germline, CDR1 is SGHRS and CDR2 is YFSETQ. The CDR3 DNA reads as TGCGCCAGCAGCTCATCCGGGACAGGGGGTAGAAACACTGAAGCTTTCTTT. As protein: CASSSSGTGGRNTEAFF. The full variable domain, with the rest looked up from reference TRBV5-1 and TRBJ1-1, is KAGVTQTPRYLIKTRGQQVTLSCSPISGHRSVSWYQQTPGQGLQFLFEYFSETQRNKGNFPGRFSGRQFSNSRSEMNVSTLELGDSALYLCASSSSGTGGRNTEAFFGQGTRLTVV.

The sample holds a few counts of this clone. This chain links TRBV7-3 with TRBJ2-5; weak D call: TRBD1 (6 bases). The length of the CDR3 is 13 residues. V lost 7 bases to trimming and J lost 4 bases, with 13 bases between them. Germline CDR1 is SGHTA and CDR2 is FQGTGA. The CDR3: CASTQGPRETQYF. CDR3 nucleotides: TGTGCCAGCACCCAGGGGCCCCGAGAGACCCAGTACTTC.

The chain recombines TRBV18 with TRBJ1-1; 8 nucleotides agree with TRBD1. The CDR3 spans 14 residues. Germline trimming cut 4 bases from V and 1 base from J; bases unmatched to any gene: 2. Germline loops: CDR1 KGHSH, CDR2 LQKENI. The CDR3 nucleotides read TGTGCCAGCTCACGGGGGACAGGGAACACTGAAGCTTTCTTT. It specifies CASSRGTGNTEAFF. Together with reference TRBV18 and TRBJ1-1, the CDR3 gives the full variable domain: NAGVMQNPRHLVRRRGQEARLRCSPMKGHSHVYWYRQLPEEGLKFMVYLQKENIIDESGMPKERFSAEFPKEGPSILRIQQVVRGDSAAYFCASSRGTGNTEAFFGQGTRLTVV.

The chain couples TRBV28 to TRBJ2-2, with D possibly being TRBD1 (5 bases). The CDR3 sequence is 14 residues long. V dropped 7 bases and J dropped 1 base, with 10 bases sitting between them. Germline V gives CDR1 MDHEN, CDR2 SYDVKM. DNA of the CDR3: TGTGCCAGCACCCGCAGGGAGAACACCGGGGAGCTGTTTTTT. This codes for CASTRRENTGELFF.

CDR3 sequence: CASSLTGIGNQPQHF. In DNA, the CDR3 is TGCGCCAGCAGCCTGACAGGGATCGGCAATCAGCCCCAGCATTTT. The genes are TRBV5-1 and TRBJ1-5, with 7 bases that match TRBD1. The junction had 6 bases not matched to a gene; V was cut back by 4 bases and J by 2 bases. Germline V gene lookup returns CDR1 SGHRS and CDR2 YFSETQ. The CDR3 runs 15 residues. Full variable domain (remainder filled in from reference TRBV5-1 and TRBJ1-5): KAGVTQTPRYLIKTRGQQVTLSCSPISGHRSVSWYQQTPGQGLQFLFEYFSETQRNKGNFPGRFSGRQFSNSRSEMNVSTLELGDSALYLCASSLTGIGNQPQHFGDGTRLSIL.

This sequence joins TRBV12-5 and TRBJ2-4; weak D call: TRBD1 (5 bases). CDR3 length equals 14 residues. V lost 1 base and J 2 bases, leaving 6 bases between the germline ends. Germline V CDR1 and CDR2: LGHNT, FRNRAP. CDR3 protein: CASGLGQTKNIQYF. Here the CDR3 DNA reads TGTGCTAGTGGTTTGGGACAGACCAAAAACATTCAGTACTTC.

The chain links TRBV18 to TRBJ2-6; TRBD1 aligns across 7 bases. From germline, CDR1 is KGHSH and CDR2 LQKENI. The V segment lost 3 bases and the J segment 2 bases; nucleotides outside the gene matches: 4. The CDR3 sequence is 16 residues long. This CDR3 is CASSPYDRAGANVLTF. The CDR3 nucleotides read TGTGCCAGCTCACCCTACGACAGGGCTGGGGCCAACGTCCTGACTTTC.

V is TRBV7-8 and J is TRBJ1-6, with D possibly matching TRBD1 (6 bases). The V end lost 1 base, the J end lost 7 bases, and 11 bases lay between the germline ends. Germline CDR1 SGHVS, CDR2 FQNEAQ. The CDR3 runs 15 residues. As DNA, the CDR3 is TGTGCCAGCAGCTTAGGTTACAGGGCAAATTCACCCCTCCACTTT. Amino acid sequence: CASSLGYRANSPLHF.

The V and J genes are TRBV9 and TRBJ1-3, with a weak D call TRBD1 (5 bases). Trimming shortened V by 0 bases and J by 0 bases, and 7 bases separated the two germline ends. There are 15 residues in the CDR3. Per the germline V gene, CDR1 is SGDLS and CDR2 is YYNGEE. The CDR3 reads CASSVEGHSGNTIYF. The CDR3 DNA follows: TGTGCCAGCAGCGTAGAAGGACACTCTGGAAACACCATATATTTT.

This chain links TRBV5-6 with TRBJ1-2, with a tentative D call TRBD1 (6 bases). In germline, CDR1 is SGHDT, CDR2 YYEEEE. Trimming took off 1 base at V and 4 bases at J, with 17 bases between the two ends. This CDR3 spans 16 amino acids. Written as DNA, the CDR3 is TGTGCCAGCAGCTTGATAGGTAGGGGGAGCGGCTATGGCTACACCTTC. This gives the protein CASSLIGRGSGYGYTF. The full variable domain, in which reference TRBV5-6 and TRBJ1-2 provide the parts outside the CDR3, is DAGVTQSPTHLIKTRGQQVTLRCSPKSGHDTVSWYQQALGQGPQFIFQYYEEEERQRGNFPDRFSGHQFPNYSSELNVNALLLGDSALYLCASSLIGRGSGYGYTFGSGTRLTVV.

The chain has TRBV5-1 and TRBJ1-1, with a possible D match to TRBD1 (5 bases). This CDR3 has 13 residues. Germline-derived CDR1 and CDR2 are SGHRS and YFSETQ. V lost 1 base to trimming and J lost 7 bases, with 11 bases between them. The CDR3 sequence is CASSLNPQGEAFF. The CDR3 DNA sequence: TGCGCCAGCAGCTTGAATCCCCAGGGTGAAGCTTTCTTT.

The rearrangement links TRBV5-1 to TRBJ2-3; TRBD2 matches 12 bases. V was pared by 5 bases and J by 4 bases, with 2 bases of the junction left unmatched. Per the germline V gene, CDR1 is SGHRS and CDR2 is YFSETQ. The CDR3 sequence is 14 residues long. CDR3 sequence: CASSRLAGADTQYF. The CDR3 DNA follows: TGCGCCAGCAGTAGACTAGCGGGGGCAGATACGCAGTATTTT.

This chain links TRBV5-1 with TRBJ1-3, with D unresolved. The germline CDR1 and CDR2 sequences are SGHRS and YFSETQ. The CDR3 consists of 16 residues. Trimming stripped 0 bases from V and 0 bases from J, with 10 bases between. CDR3 coding DNA: TGCGCCAGCAGCTTGGTCGGACGGGACTCTGGAAACACCATATATTTT. Its protein product is CASSLVGRDSGNTIYF.

V is TRBV5-6 and J is TRBJ2-1; TRBD1 might be the D (6 bases). The CDR3 consists of 15 residues. V lost 0 bases to trimming and J lost 3 bases, with 10 bases between them. CDR1 and CDR2 from the germline V gene are SGHDT and YYEEEE. CDR3 sequence reads: CASSLAGAYYNEQFF. In DNA form, the CDR3 reads TGTGCCAGCAGCTTGGCAGGGGCCTACTACAATGAGCAGTTCTTC.

This clone was observed a few times. V and J are TRBV3-1 (or the pseudogene TRBV3-2) and TRBJ1-4, with 7 nucleotides matching TRBD1. The germline gives CDR1 LGHDT, CDR2 YNNKEL (reference sequence). V lost 1 base, J lost 8 bases, and 7 bases stayed unmatched. CDR3 length equals 15 residues. The CDR3 DNA is TGTGCCAGCAGCCAAGGGGACAGTCTAGAGGAAAAACTGTTTTTT. It is translated as CASSQGDSLEEKLFF.

The chain joins TRBV9 to TRBJ1-5; possible D gene TRBD1, 6 bases. Germline V gives CDR1 SGDLS, CDR2 YYNGEE. This CDR3 comprises 14 residues. V was cut by 0 bases and J by 4 bases, with 8 bases left in between. The CDR3 DNA follows: TGTGCCAGCAGCGTAGCCACAGGGAATCAGCCCCAGCATTTT. This gives the protein CASSVATGNQPQHF. Full variable domain (remainder filled in from reference TRBV9 and TRBJ1-5): DSGVTQTPKHLITATGQRVTLRCSPRSGDLSVYWYQQSLDQGLQFLIQYYNGEERAKGNILERFSAQQFPDLHSELNLSSLELGDSALYFCASSVATGNQPQHFGDGTRLSIL.

The chain links TRBV11-2 to TRBJ1-5; no reliable D call. The CDR3 sequence is 14 residues long. Between the trimmed V and J ends, which lost 4 bases and 6 bases, there was a span of 13 bases. Germline CDR1 and CDR2: SGHAT and FQNNGV. CDR3 nucleotides: TGTGCCAGCAGCTCCGCGGGGTTAGGTCAGCCCCAGCATTTT. Amino acids: CASSSAGLGQPQHF.